This T cell receptor beta chain came from a study of blood T cell repertoires in COVID-19. The CDR3 loop spans 14 amino acids. The germline V gene encodes CDR1 ENHRY and CDR2 SYGVKD. V was shortened by 2 bases and J by 0 bases, with 5 bases between the two germline ends. Methods used by the authors: Amplification with reference gene primers provided the estimates of nucleated cell counts. TCRdb's table, derived via immunoSEQ multiplex PCR, lists solely in-frame clones and lacks some. V and J calls and clone size follow that table, whereas D and trimming were derived from the DNA. The data hold 200,000 to 300,000 clones, with roughly 83% observed a single time.

The J gene is TRBJ1-5, the V gene TRBV10-3; D not certain. This clonotype was obtained from a man older than 75 with acute or convalescent COVID-19. Sequencing was performed on peripheral blood. The CDR3 DNA sequence: TGTGCCATCAGTGAGGTCTATAGCAATCAGCCCCAGCATTTT. As protein: CAISEVYSNQPQHF.